The clone carrying this TCR beta chain was counted a few times. Antigen specificity is unknown. TCRdb reanalysed the 5' RACE reads using MiXCR and keeps one entry per CDR3 protein. The sample holds some 500,000 distinct CDR3 sequences, approximately 13% seen once. These data are taken from a study of T cells after yellow fever vaccination. Whole-study results and caveats: Abundant clonotypes from the bulk population could contaminate FACS-sorted repertoires.

From germline, CDR1 is MGHDK and CDR2 SYGVNS. The CDR3 spans 16 residues. Trimming left V 5 bases short and J 0 bases short, with 13 bases between. This specimen consisted of PBMCs, obtained on the day of the yellow fever booster vaccination. The rearrangement uses TRBV25-1 and TRBJ1-4; D perhaps matches TRBD1 (5 bases). The sequence was collected from a man in his thirties or forties who received the YFV17D yellow fever vaccine. This chain's CDR3 is CASSPGGRATNEKLFF. CDR3 coding DNA: TGTGCCAGCAGTCCGGGGGGTAGAGCAACTAATGAAAAACTGTTTTTT.